Shown below are 30 T cell receptor beta chains from a single sample sequenced in a study of T cells after yellow fever vaccination. TCRdb recomputed calls from the 5' RACE reads with MiXCR, one row per CDR3 protein. The table has 120,000 to 150,000 distinct CDR3 sequences, more than 6% seen once. The material was CD4+ T cells sorted from PBMCs, obtained 5 days after the yellow fever booster vaccination. All receptors come from a young man who received the YFV17D yellow fever vaccine.

This clonotype was counted between two and nine times. A much larger clone differs by one base, so this may be a read error. The chain employs TRBV7-9 and TRBJ2-7; D possibly corresponds to TRBD1 (6 bases). Trimming took 0 bases from V and 3 from J, leaving 9 bases between them. The CDR3 sequence is 14 residues long. Germline lookup yields CDR1 SEHNR and CDR2 FQNEAQ (reference sequence). The CDR3 reads CASSLAIRGYEQYF. In nucleotides, the CDR3 is TGTGCCAGCAGCTTAGCGATCAGGGGCTACGAGCAGTACTTC.

This clonotype was seen ten or more times. The J gene is TRBJ2-5, the V gene TRBV9; D perhaps matches TRBD1 (5 bases). Trimming took off 3 bases at V and 1 base at J, with 13 bases between the two ends. Germline V gives CDR1 SGDLS, CDR2 YYNGEE. CDR3 size: 15 residues. The CDR3 coding sequence is TGTGCCAGCAGCGCTTCTGGACAAGGCCAAGAGACCCAGTACTTC. The encoded protein is CASSASGQGQETQYF.

In its sample, this clonotype was seen many times. V gene TRBV18 combines with J gene TRBJ2-7; tentative D call: TRBD2 (6 bases). CDR3 length: 14 residues. Germline V gene lookup returns CDR1 KGHSH and CDR2 LQKENI. With 2 bases removed from V and 2 bases from J, the gap between germline ends came to 10 bases. CDR3 in DNA: TGTGCCAGCTCACCATCTAGCGTAGCCTACGAGCAGTACTTC. This translates into CASSPSSVAYEQYF.

The chain combines TRBV4-3 with TRBJ1-1; D is uncertain. V gave up 3 bases and J gave up 3 bases, with 8 bases separating them. CDR3 size: 13 residues. Germline loops: CDR1 LGHNA, CDR2 YSLEER. CDR3 nucleotides: TGCGCCAGCAGCCATAACCGGGACACTGAAGCTTTCTTT. Its protein is CASSHNRDTEAFF.

This clonotype was counted many times. This chain joins TRBV9 and TRBJ2-7; the D gene is possibly TRBD2 (5 bases). The germline V gene has CDR1 SGDLS and CDR2 YYNGEE. The CDR3 is 14 residues long. The V gene lost 2 bases and the J gene lost 3 bases, with 12 bases spanning the gap. CDR3 nucleotide sequence: TGTGCCAGCAGCGTTGGCCCCGGGGACTACGAGCAGTACTTC. Its protein is CASSVGPGDYEQYF.

This clonotype was seen many times. CDR3 amino acids: CSVEIQGGEKLFF. Written as DNA, the CDR3 is TGCAGCGTTGAAATCCAGGGTGGTGAAAAACTGTTTTTT. The genes are TRBV29-1 and TRBJ1-4; TRBD1 is a possible D gene (5 bases). Germline assignment: CDR1 SQVTM and CDR2 ANQGSEA. V lost 2 bases and J 7 bases, leaving 11 bases between the germline ends. This CDR3 has 13 residues. Full variable domain (missing parts from reference TRBV29-1 and TRBJ1-4): SAVISQKPSRDICQRGTSLTIQCQVDSQVTMMFWYRQQPGQSLTLIATANQGSEATYESGFVIDKFPISRPNLTFSTLTVSNMSPEDSSIYLCSVEIQGGEKLFFGSGTQLSVL.

This clonotype has ten or more counts. The V gene is TRBV20-1, the J gene TRBJ2-7; 8 bases map to TRBD2. The J segment lost 1 base and the V segment lost 0 bases, leaving 5 bases of the junction unmatched. This CDR3 comprises 15 residues. CDR1 and CDR2 from the germline V gene are DFQATT and SNEGSKA (reference sequence). CDR3 sequence: CSARDPAGASYEQYF. The CDR3 DNA reads as TGCAGTGCTAGAGATCCAGCGGGAGCATCCTACGAGCAGTACTTC.

The chain carries TRBV7-9 and TRBJ2-3; 7 positions match TRBD1. This CDR3 is built from 17 residues. The trim removed 7 bases at V and 5 bases at J, leaving 18 bases unmatched. The V gene's germline CDR1 is SEHNR and CDR2 FQNEAQ (reference sequence). In DNA, the CDR3 is TGTGCCAGCATCGACAGGGCTGGCCGAGAGAACATAGATACGCAGTATTTT. Translating it yields CASIDRAGRENIDTQYF.

This clonotype was counted ten times or more. This chain uses TRBV7-2 with TRBJ2-5; D unclear. This CDR3 comprises 15 residues. V lost 1 base, J lost 2 bases, and 11 bases lay in between. Germline V CDR1 and CDR2: SGHTA, FQGNSA. In DNA form, the CDR3 reads TGTGCCAGCAGCTTAGGACCAGCTCGGCAAGAGACCCAGTACTTC. It encodes CASSLGPARQETQYF.

This clonotype was picked up a small number of times. The genes are TRBV5-4 and TRBJ2-3, with TRBD2 as a possible D gene (6 bases). Germline CDR1 and CDR2: SGHNT and YYREEE (reference sequence). This CDR3 is 17 amino acids long. V was trimmed by 4 bases and J by 0 bases, leaving 18 bases between them. The DNA for the CDR3 is TGTGCCAGCAGCGGGGGGAATAGGCCCCCTAGCACAGATACGCAGTATTTT. Translated, it gives CASSGGNRPPSTDTQYF.

Many counts were recorded for this clonotype. The CDR3 here is CASSPGLAGVSDTQYF. DNA for the CDR3: TGCGCCAGCAGCCCAGGACTAGCGGGAGTTTCAGATACGCAGTATTTT. V is TRBV5-1 and J is TRBJ2-3; 13 nucleotides match TRBD2. The CDR3 loop spans 16 amino acids. After removal of 4 bases from V and 4 bases from J, the junction contained 6 bases not matched to a gene. In germline, CDR1 is SGHRS, CDR2 YFSETQ.

The chain combines TRBV10-3 with TRBJ2-1; TRBD2 matches 10 bases. In germline, CDR1 is ENHRY, CDR2 SYGVKD. After removal of 0 bases from V and 0 bases from J, the junction contained 17 bases not matched to a gene. The CDR3 totals 22 residues. The CDR3 protein is CAISESMVWTSGGKSSYNEQFF. In DNA, the CDR3 is TGTGCCATCAGTGAGTCGATGGTTTGGACTAGCGGAGGGAAGAGCTCCTACAATGAGCAGTTCTTC.

This clonotype was recorded once. Being one base from a much bigger clone, this may be a read error. The genes are TRBV6-1 and TRBJ1-1, with a possible D match to TRBD1 (6 bases). Germline CDR1 MNHNS, CDR2 SASEGT. This CDR3 spans 15 amino acids. The CDR3 DNA follows: TGTGTCAGCACCGATAGAAGGGACACGAACACTGAAGCTTTCTTT. Its protein is CVSTDRRDTNTEAFF.

In this sample, this clonotype turned up many times. The V and J genes are TRBV28 and TRBJ2-1; either TRBD1 or TRBD2 may supply D (6 bases each). This CDR3 spans 15 amino acids. The V gene lost 5 bases and the J gene lost 3 bases, with 14 bases spanning the gap. The germline V gene has CDR1 MDHEN and CDR2 SYDVKM. The CDR3 DNA reads as TGTGCCAGCAGTCAAGGGGGGCAGTTCTACAATGAGCAGTTCTTC. This sequence encodes CASSQGGQFYNEQFF. The full variable domain, rest sourced from reference TRBV28 and TRBJ2-1, is DVKVTQSSRYLVKRTGEKVFLECVQDMDHENMFWYRQDPGLGLRLIYFSYDVKMKEKGDIPEGYSVSREKKERFSLILESASTNQTSMYLCASSQGGQFYNEQFFGPGTRLTVL.

The V and J genes are TRBV5-1 and TRBJ2-3; D remains ambiguous. Germline assignment: CDR1 SGHRS and CDR2 YFSETQ. Trimming removed 1 base from V and 0 bases from J, with 6 bases in between. This CDR3 is built from 14 residues. In DNA, the CDR3 is TGCGCCAGCAGCTTGACGGTTAGCACAGATACGCAGTATTTT. Translated, it gives CASSLTVSTDTQYF.

Many counts were recorded for this clonotype. V is TRBV7-2 and J is TRBJ2-1, with TRBD1 identical over 8 bases. Germline trimming cut 5 bases from V and 7 bases from J; bases unmatched to any gene: 10. The CDR3 covers 15 residues. Germline V lookup: CDR1 SGHTA, CDR2 FQGNSA. CDR3 nucleotide sequence: TGTGCCAGCAGCAACGACAGGGGTCTTTATAATGAGCAGTTCTTC. Translation gives CASSNDRGLYNEQFF.

This clonotype showed up many times. The chain recombines TRBV5-1 with TRBJ2-1; tentatively, D is TRBD1 or TRBD2 (5 bases each). Trimming took off 4 bases at V and 5 bases at J, with 16 bases between the two ends. The germline V gene encodes CDR1 SGHRS and CDR2 YFSETQ. The CDR3 length is 15 residues. Written as DNA, the CDR3 is TGCGCCAGCAGCGGGACCCACGCGGTCCACAATGAGCAGTTCTTC. The encoded protein is CASSGTHAVHNEQFF.

This clonotype showed up many times. V gene TRBV7-2 combines with J gene TRBJ2-3; the match to TRBD2 covers 7 bases. The CDR3 extends over 13 amino acids. V lost 8 bases to trimming and J lost 6 bases; unmatched junction nucleotides: 8. The germline CDR1 and CDR2 sequences are SGHTA and FQGNSA. CDR3 loop: CASGTTHTDTQYF. CDR3 in DNA: TGTGCCAGCGGGACTACGCACACGGATACGCAGTATTTT.

This clonotype occurred many times. V and J are TRBV20-1 and TRBJ2-7, with 12 bases lining up with TRBD2. Germline CDR1 reads DFQATT; CDR2 reads SNEGSKA (reference sequence). The CDR3 is made up of 15 amino acids. Unmatched junction bases numbered 7, after V lost 0 bases and J lost 7 bases. This CDR3 reads CSARDRLAGVREQYF. CDR3 sequence (DNA): TGCAGTGCTAGAGACCGACTAGCGGGAGTCAGGGAGCAGTACTTC.

This clonotype has only a few counts. One end of the junction does not line up with germline, which may come from a read error. The chain carries TRBV7-2 and TRBJ2-1; 8 bases fit TRBD2. Germline assignment: CDR1 SGHTA and CDR2 FQGNSA. CDR3 length: 10 amino acids. CDR3 sequence reads: CASTGGGLVF. The CDR3 nucleotides are TGTGCCAGCACCGGGGGGGGGCTGGTCTTC. The full variable domain, rest sourced from reference TRBV7-2 and TRBJ2-1, is GAGVSQSPSNKVTEKGKDVELRCDPISGHTALYWYRQSLGQGLEFLIYFQGNSAPDKSGLPSDRFSAERTGGSVSTLTIQRTQQEDSAVYLCASTGGGLVFGPGTRLTVL.

This clonotype appeared many times. The DNA for the CDR3 is TGTGCCAGCAGCACAGGGACAGAAAGAAATCAGCCCCAGCATTTT. Translated, it gives CASSTGTERNQPQHF. The chain recombines TRBV5-4 with TRBJ1-5; 7 bases are shared with TRBD1. The length of the CDR3 is 15 residues. Per the germline V gene, CDR1 is SGHNT and CDR2 is YYREEE (reference sequence). V shed 4 bases and J 4 bases; nucleotides not matched to a gene: 8. Looking up the rest from reference TRBV5-4 and TRBJ1-5 gives the full variable domain: ETGVTQSPTHLIKTRGQQVTLRCSSQSGHNTVSWYQQALGQGPQFIFQYYREEENGRGNFPPRFSGLQFPNYSSELNVNALELDDSALYLCASSTGTERNQPQHFGDGTRLSIL.

This clonotype was seen at least ten times. The chain joins TRBV6-1 to TRBJ1-5; D gene uncertain. The CDR3 runs 13 residues. Germline V gene lookup returns CDR1 MNHNS and CDR2 SASEGT. The V end lost 6 bases, the J end lost 3 bases, and 9 bases lay between the germline ends. The CDR3 bases are TGTGCCAGCAGCCCATCAAACAATCAGCCCCAGCATTTT. Its protein is CASSPSNNQPQHF.

At least ten counts were recorded for this clonotype. This rearrangement joins TRBV29-1 to TRBJ2-7; 10 bases are shared with TRBD2. Per the germline V gene, CDR1 is SQVTM and CDR2 is ANQGSEA. CDR3 length: 14 amino acids. V shed 3 bases and J 4 bases; nucleotides not matched to a gene: 6. CDR3 region: CSVEASGSLYEQYF. The CDR3 DNA reads TGCAGCGTTGAGGCTAGCGGGAGTCTGTACGAGCAGTACTTC.

This chain's CDR3 is CASSPTGQGTISNQPQHF. The CDR3 DNA sequence: TGTGCCAGCTCACCAACGGGACAGGGGACAATTAGCAATCAGCCCCAGCATTTT. The chain couples TRBV18 to TRBJ1-5; TRBD1 aligns across 10 bases. The CDR3 loop spans 18 amino acids. Germline V gives CDR1 KGHSH, CDR2 LQKENI. J lost 0 bases, V lost 2 bases, and 7 bases had no gene match.

This clonotype was counted only a few times. This chain joins TRBV19 and TRBJ2-6; D not certain. V lost 7 bases, J lost 4 bases, and 14 bases lay in between. This CDR3 contains 15 residues. The germline gives CDR1 LNHDA, CDR2 SQIVND (reference sequence). For the CDR3, the DNA is TGTGCCAGTACCCAGTGGCTCCGGGGGGCCAACGTCCTGACTTTC. Encoded protein: CASTQWLRGANVLTF.

As to this clonotype: Given a much more abundant clone one base away, this may be a read error. V and J are TRBV20-1 and TRBJ2-1; 10 bases are shared with TRBD2. The germline CDR1 and CDR2 sequences are DFQATT and SNEGSKA (reference sequence). The CDR3 contains 16 residues. CDR3 DNA: TGCTGTGCTATTGACGGCCTAGCGGGGGTAAACAATGAGCAGTTCTTC. Its translation is CCAIDGLAGVNNEQFF.

This clonotype was counted at least ten times. The gene calls are TRBV29-1 and TRBJ1-5; D may be TRBD1 (5 bases). The CDR3 runs to 13 residues. Germline-derived CDR1 and CDR2 are SQVTM and ANQGSEA. V was cut by 4 bases and J by 2 bases, with 9 bases left in between. The CDR3 loop is CSVVPGGNQPQHF. The CDR3 nucleotides are TGCAGCGTTGTTCCGGGGGGCAATCAGCCCCAGCATTTT.

This clonotype has at least ten counts. The chain combines TRBV4-2 with TRBJ2-3; no reliable D call. Germline-derived CDR1 and CDR2 are LGHNA and YNFKEQ. The V and J ends lost 1 base and 6 bases respectively, with 8 bases between them. The CDR3 length is 13 residues. CDR3 loop: CASSQGREDTQYF. Written as DNA, the CDR3 is TGTGCCAGCAGCCAAGGGAGAGAGGATACGCAGTATTTT.

The sample holds many counts of this clonotype. The chain carries TRBV4-2 and TRBJ2-1, with D uncertain. Germline V gene lookup returns CDR1 LGHNA and CDR2 YNFKEQ. CDR3 length equals 12 residues. V gave up 0 bases and J gave up 10 bases, with 7 bases separating them. This CDR3 reads CASSQDHEEQFF. The CDR3 DNA reads as TGTGCCAGCAGCCAAGATCATGAGGAGCAGTTCTTC.

Notes on this clonotype: A much larger clone lies one base from this, so it may be a read error. This chain connects TRBV7-2 to TRBJ2-7; tentatively, D is TRBD2 (5 bases). CDR1 and CDR2 from the germline V gene are SGHTA and FQGNSA. The CDR3 is 16 residues long. Trimming left V 4 bases short and J 4 bases short, with 20 bases between. Here the CDR3 reads CASSSVLDLRRYEQYF. The CDR3 DNA sequence: TGTGCCAGCAGCTCCGTACTAGACCTGAGGCGATACGAGCAGTACTTC.